A single sample is the source of the 32 T cell receptor beta chains below, sequenced in a study of T cell responses to AZD1222 COVID-19 vaccine. The data were produced by immunoSEQ multiplex PCR, yet TCRdb's version contains in-frame clones alone and is incomplete. The repertoire holds about 140,000 clones, roughly nine tenths seen once, with 9% to 9.5% in the top ten. This material consisted of peripheral blood, taken 28 days after the second AZD1222 dose. Source of these receptors: an adult who received the AZD1222 COVID-19 vaccine.

V gene TRBV28 combines with J gene TRBJ2-7, with a weak D call TRBD2 (6 bases). Germline V gene lookup returns CDR1 MDHEN and CDR2 SYDVKM. The CDR3 length is 13 residues. Between the trimmed V and J ends, which lost 7 bases and 2 bases, there was a span of 12 bases. CDR3 in amino acids: CASTAGQTYEQYF. The CDR3 DNA sequence: TGTGCCAGCACAGCGGGTCAAACCTACGAGCAGTACTTC.

V and J are TRBV4-2 and TRBJ1-2; tentative D call: TRBD1 (6 bases). From germline, CDR1 is LGHNA and CDR2 YNFKEQ. The CDR3 covers 16 residues. The V and J ends lost 1 base and 1 base respectively, with 13 bases between them. DNA for the CDR3: TGTGCCAGCAGCCAAGCTGGACAGCCTTATAACTATGGCTACACCTTC. As protein: CASSQAGQPYNYGYTF.

V gene TRBV27 combines with J gene TRBJ1-5; D might be TRBD1 (6 bases). Trimming removed 5 bases at V and 7 bases at J, with 15 bases between. CDR1 and CDR2 from the germline V gene are MNHEY and SMNVEV (reference sequence). This CDR3 spans 14 amino acids. The CDR3, as DNA: TGTGCCAGCAGTACCTCAGGGGCGGGACAGCCCCAGCATTTT. It yields the protein CASSTSGAGQPQHF.

The V and J genes are TRBV19 and TRBJ1-5, with D possibly being TRBD1 (5 bases). V was pared by 2 bases and J by 6 bases, with 11 bases between. CDR1 is LNHDA, CDR2 SQIVND, per germline (reference sequence). The CDR3 has 14 amino acids. This chain's CDR3 is CASSITGRGQPQHF. Here the CDR3 DNA reads TGTGCCAGTAGTATAACGGGGCGGGGTCAGCCCCAGCATTTT.

The chain couples TRBV4-3 to TRBJ1-5, with TRBD1 as a possible D gene (5 bases). V lost 1 base and J lost 0, with 19 bases in between. Germline V CDR1 and CDR2: LGHNA, YSLEER. The CDR3 runs to 19 residues. CDR3 sequence: CASSQAYQRGTISNQPQHF. CDR3 nucleotide sequence: TGCGCCAGCAGCCAAGCCTACCAGAGGGGAACTATTAGCAATCAGCCCCAGCATTTT.

The chain has TRBV18 and TRBJ2-5; D is tentatively TRBD1 or TRBD2 (5 bases each). V shed 3 bases and J shed 7 bases, with 15 bases lying between them. The CDR3 length is 14 residues. The germline CDR1 and CDR2 sequences are KGHSH and LQKENI. This CDR3 is CASSPPEAGRTQYF. The CDR3 region has the DNA TGTGCCAGCTCACCCCCGGAGGCAGGGCGGACCCAGTACTTC.

The rearrangement joins TRBV7-2 to TRBJ1-4; D may be TRBD1 (5 bases). Germline V gene lookup returns CDR1 SGHTA and CDR2 FQGNSA. V was clipped by 5 bases and J by 5 bases, with 15 bases between them. CDR3 length equals 15 residues. CDR3 region: CASSPRGTSNEKLFF. The CDR3 DNA is TGTGCCAGCAGCCCTCGAGGGACCTCAAATGAAAAACTGTTTTTT.

For the CDR3, the DNA is TGTGCCAGCAGTTCCGGGGCCAAAAACATTCAGTACTTC. Translation: CASSSGAKNIQYF. The V gene is TRBV6-6, the J gene TRBJ2-4; D uncertain. V was shortened by 4 bases and J by 1 base, with 5 bases between the two germline ends. This CDR3 contains 13 residues. Germline V lookup: CDR1 MNHNY, CDR2 SVGAGI (reference sequence).

The chain employs TRBV28 and TRBJ2-3; 8 nucleotides agree with TRBD2. The CDR3 spans 16 residues. V trimming: 5 bases; J trimming: 6 bases; junction bases outside the gene matches: 13. CDR1 is MDHEN, CDR2 SYDVKM, per germline. The CDR3 DNA is TGTGCCAGCAGTCCCCTAAGGGCGGGAGGTCCGGATACGCAGTATTTT. It yields the protein CASSPLRAGGPDTQYF. Based on the CDR3 plus reference TRBV28 and TRBJ2-3, the full variable domain is DVKVTQSSRYLVKRTGEKVFLECVQDMDHENMFWYRQDPGLGLRLIYFSYDVKMKEKGDIPEGYSVSREKKERFSLILESASTNQTSMYLCASSPLRAGGPDTQYFGPGTRLTVL.

The rearrangement joins TRBV27 to TRBJ2-1; 8 bases are a match to TRBD1. Per the germline V gene, CDR1 is MNHEY and CDR2 is SMNVEV (reference sequence). J was trimmed by 7 bases and V by 3 bases; bases with no gene match: 5. This CDR3 contains 14 residues. The CDR3 nucleotides are TGTGCCAGCAGTTTCAGGGGGCAAGGAAATGAGCAGTTCTTC. It codes for CASSFRGQGNEQFF.

This rearrangement joins TRBV24-1 to TRBJ2-5, with 9 nucleotides matching TRBD1. There are 15 residues in the CDR3. Germline loops: CDR1 KGHDR, CDR2 SFDVKD. V was clipped by 2 bases and J by 4 bases; unmatched bases: 4. The CDR3 DNA is TGTGCCACCAGTGATTCCGGGACAGGGTCAGAGACCCAGTACTTC. Protein product: CATSDSGTGSETQYF.

The V and J genes are TRBV28 and TRBJ1-2; 7 positions agree with TRBD1. From germline, CDR1 is MDHEN and CDR2 SYDVKM. This CDR3 has 12 residues. Losses at the gene ends were 6 bases for V and 3 bases for J; bases not matched to a gene: 1. The CDR3 protein is CASRQGHYGYTF. CDR3 nucleotide sequence: TGTGCCAGCAGACAGGGGCACTATGGCTACACCTTC.

The J gene is TRBJ2-4, the V gene TRBV12-3 or TRBV12-4; the D is unclear. The CDR3 is 12 residues long. V shed 8 bases and J shed 6 bases, with 11 bases lying between them. This CDR3 reads CASGQSLNIQYF. The DNA of the CDR3 is TGTGCCAGCGGGCAGTCCTTAAACATTCAGTACTTC.

The V call is TRBV19, the J call TRBJ1-5; D is unclear. Trimming left V 6 bases short and J 6 bases short, with 9 bases between. Germline values: CDR1 LNHDA, CDR2 SQIVND (reference sequence). This CDR3 has 12 residues. The CDR3 nucleotides are TGTGCCAGTAGAGAGGGCGGTCAGCCCCAGCATTTT. Its translation: CASREGGQPQHF.

The V and J genes are TRBV9 and TRBJ1-2; D possibly corresponds to TRBD1 (5 bases). V lost 4 bases to trimming and J lost 4 bases, with 11 bases between them. CDR1 and CDR2 from the germline V gene are SGDLS and YYNGEE. The length of the CDR3 is 13 residues. CDR3 nucleotides: TGTGCCAGCAGCCGGGACTCGCTCTATGGCTACACCTTC. Protein sequence: CASSRDSLYGYTF.

This chain links TRBV19 with TRBJ2-2; 8 nucleotides line up with TRBD2. The CDR3 runs to 15 residues. V lost 6 bases to trimming and J lost 5 bases; unmatched junction nucleotides: 8. Germline CDR1 LNHDA, CDR2 SQIVND (reference sequence). This CDR3 is CASSLNLAGTGELFF. In nucleotides, the CDR3 is TGTGCCAGTAGCCTAAACCTAGCGGGTACCGGGGAGCTGTTTTTT.

The chain uses TRBV5-1 and TRBJ2-5; maybe TRBD1 (6 bases). Trimming removed 4 bases from V and 1 base from J, with 14 bases in between. CDR3 length: 15 amino acids. Germline CDR1 reads SGHRS; CDR2 reads YFSETQ. CDR3: CASSLGDRTQETQYF. CDR3 nucleotides: TGCGCCAGCAGCCTAGGTGACAGGACCCAAGAGACCCAGTACTTC.

The chain recombines TRBV15 with TRBJ1-2; weak D call: TRBD1 (5 bases). Germline CDR1 and CDR2: LNHNV and YYDKDF (reference sequence). V dropped 1 base and J dropped 8 bases, with 11 bases sitting between them. There are 13 residues in the CDR3. CDR3 coding DNA: TGTGCCACCAGCAGAGGCGGGACTGGGGGCTACACCTTC. Residues: CATSRGGTGGYTF.

This chain connects TRBV6-2 or TRBV6-3 to TRBJ1-4; D unresolved. Trimming cost V 5 bases and J 0 bases, with 10 bases left between them. Looked up from germline, CDR1 is MNHEY and CDR2 is SVGEGT. The CDR3 loop spans 15 amino acids. The CDR3 here is CASSLWVATNEKLFF. DNA of the CDR3: TGTGCCAGCAGTCTCTGGGTTGCAACTAATGAAAAACTGTTTTTT.

The chain is built from TRBV6-5 and TRBJ1-3; D not certain. Trimming pared 4 bases from V and 2 bases from J, leaving 12 bases between. The CDR3 has 15 amino acids. In germline, CDR1 is MNHEY, CDR2 SVGAGI. The CDR3: CASSSVRGPGNTIYF. The CDR3 nucleotides are TGTGCCAGCAGTTCCGTGCGAGGACCTGGAAACACCATATATTTT.

The J gene is TRBJ1-2, the V gene TRBV5-1, with no clear D. The germline V gene has CDR1 SGHRS and CDR2 YFSETQ. The CDR3 totals 12 residues. The V gene lost 0 bases and the J gene lost 8 bases, with 8 bases spanning the gap. CDR3 nucleotides: TGCGCCAGCAGCTTGGACGGGTCCGGCTACACCTTC. This translates into CASSLDGSGYTF.

The sample holds one count of this clone. The J gene is TRBJ2-5, the V gene TRBV6-5; D may correspond to TRBD1 or TRBD2 (5 bases each). The germline V gene encodes CDR1 MNHEY and CDR2 SVGAGI. The CDR3 runs to 13 residues. Trimming removed 5 bases at V and 5 bases at J, with 12 bases between. This CDR3 reads CASSRQGRETQYF. As DNA, the CDR3 is TGTGCCAGCAGTAGGCAGGGACGGGAGACCCAGTACTTC.

This clone was seen a single time. The chain combines TRBV25-1 with TRBJ1-1, with D possibly matching TRBD1 (6 bases). The CDR3 is 15 amino acids. Trimming cost V 5 bases and J 6 bases, with 19 bases left between them. Germline CDR1 reads MGHDK; CDR2 reads SYGVNS. DNA of the CDR3: TGTGCCAGCAGTCCCTCAATTAGGGGGGGTGCTGAAGCTTTCTTT. Amino acids: CASSPSIRGGAEAFF.

The gene calls are TRBV5-1 and TRBJ2-3, with 14 nucleotides matching TRBD2. The CDR3 covers 16 residues. The germline CDR1 and CDR2 sequences are SGHRS and YFSETQ. V lost 3 bases, J lost 4 bases, and 4 bases stayed unmatched. The CDR3 bases are TGCGCCAGCAGCTCGGGACTAGCGGGAGCATCAGATACGCAGTATTTT. It codes for CASSSGLAGASDTQYF.

The chain couples TRBV6-7 to TRBJ2-7; TRBD1 agrees at 9 bases. TRBV6-7 is filed as an ORF, its function uncertain. Trimming cost V 3 bases and J 6 bases; bases outside gene matches: 9. This CDR3 spans 15 amino acids. CDR3 region: CASSYKDRGFSEQYF. CDR3 DNA: TGTGCCAGCAGTTATAAGGACAGGGGATTTTCCGAGCAGTACTTC.

The genes are TRBV2 and TRBJ2-7; TRBD2 aligns across 8 bases. With 6 bases clipped from V and 4 bases from J, the junction kept 11 bases outside the gene matches. The CDR3 is 15 amino acids. Germline V gives CDR1 SNHLY, CDR2 FYNNEI. The CDR3 DNA reads TGTGCCAGCAGCCGCGGTGGTAGCGGGGATTACGAGCAGTACTTC. Residues: CASSRGGSGDYEQYF.

The chain has TRBV6-5 and TRBJ2-3, with D unclear. The CDR3 runs 13 residues. Trimming removed 6 bases at V and 0 bases at J, with 7 bases between. CDR1 is MNHEY and CDR2 is SVGAGI in the germline V gene. This chain's CDR3 is CASRSPSTDTQYF. CDR3 nucleotides: TGTGCCAGCAGATCCCCCAGCACAGATACGCAGTATTTT.

The chain links TRBV19 to TRBJ2-4, with a weak D call TRBD2 (6 bases). CDR1 and CDR2 (germline): LNHDA, SQIVND (reference sequence). The CDR3 is 14 residues long. The V and J ends lost 5 bases and 2 bases respectively, with 10 bases between them. Written as DNA, the CDR3 is TGTGCCAGTAGTGCAGGGAGGCCCAAAAACATTCAGTACTTC. Translation: CASSAGRPKNIQYF.

The V call is TRBV5-6, the J call TRBJ1-2; D perhaps matches TRBD1 (6 bases). The ends were cut back, 4 bases at V and 4 bases at J, with 14 bases in the middle. CDR3 length equals 14 residues. CDR1 and CDR2 from the germline V gene are SGHDT and YYEEEE. For the CDR3, the DNA is TGTGCCAGCAGCCGGGCCACAGGGACCTATGGCTACACCTTC. Protein sequence: CASSRATGTYGYTF.

This chain connects TRBV28 to TRBJ2-1; tentatively, D is TRBD1 (6 bases). The CDR3 runs 18 residues. CDR1 is MDHEN and CDR2 is SYDVKM in the germline V gene. V gave up 2 bases and J gave up 0 bases, with 17 bases separating them. As DNA, the CDR3 is TGTGCCAGCAGTTTACGGGCGTTTGGGGGCCTCTCCTACAATGAGCAGTTCTTC. It encodes CASSLRAFGGLSYNEQFF.

J is TRBJ2-1 and V is TRBV6-5, with TRBD1 matching over 7 bases. This CDR3 has 14 residues. Germline CDR1 reads MNHEY; CDR2 reads SVGAGI. Germline trimming cut 0 bases from V and 9 bases from J; bases unmatched to any gene: 5. The CDR3 DNA is TGTGCCAGCAGTTACTCGACAGGGTCCAGTGAGCAGTTCTTC. It codes for CASSYSTGSSEQFF.

This sequence joins TRBV6-2 or TRBV6-3 and TRBJ1-1; TRBD1 is a possible D gene (5 bases). Looked up from germline, CDR1 is MNHEY and CDR2 is SVGEGT. Trimming cost V 2 bases and J 4 bases, with 8 bases left between them. CDR3 length: 13 amino acids. The CDR3 loop reads CASSYPGPTEAFF. CDR3 bases: TGTGCCAGCAGTTACCCGGGGCCCACTGAAGCTTTCTTT.